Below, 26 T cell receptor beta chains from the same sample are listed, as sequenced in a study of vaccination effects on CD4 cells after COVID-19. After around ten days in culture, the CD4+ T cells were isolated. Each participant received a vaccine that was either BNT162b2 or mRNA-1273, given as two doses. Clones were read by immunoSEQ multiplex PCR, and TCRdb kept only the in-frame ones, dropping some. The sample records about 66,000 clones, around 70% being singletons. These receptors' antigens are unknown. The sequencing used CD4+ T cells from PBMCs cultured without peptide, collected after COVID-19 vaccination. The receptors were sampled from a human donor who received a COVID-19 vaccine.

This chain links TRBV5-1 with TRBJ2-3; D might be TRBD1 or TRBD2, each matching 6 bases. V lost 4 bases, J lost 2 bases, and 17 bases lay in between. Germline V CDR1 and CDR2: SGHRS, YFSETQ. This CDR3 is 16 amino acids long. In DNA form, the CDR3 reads TGCGCCAGCAGCACTCTTGAGGGGGGATACACAGATACGCAGTATTTT. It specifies CASSTLEGGYTDTQYF.

DNA of the CDR3: TGTGCCAGCAACAACAAGGGGGGGGCAGCTAATGAAAAACTGTTTTTT. Translated, it gives CASNNKGGAANEKLFF. The chain joins TRBV6-6 to TRBJ1-4; TRBD1 might be the D (6 bases). V was shortened by 7 bases and J by 3 bases, with 18 bases between the two germline ends. Germline V CDR1 and CDR2: MNHNY, SVGAGI (reference sequence). The CDR3 is made up of 16 amino acids.

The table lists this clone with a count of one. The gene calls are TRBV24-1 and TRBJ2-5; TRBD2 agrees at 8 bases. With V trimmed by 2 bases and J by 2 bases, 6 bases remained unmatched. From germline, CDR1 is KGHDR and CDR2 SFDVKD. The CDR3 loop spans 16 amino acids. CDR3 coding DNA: TGTGCCACCAGTGATTGGCGGGGGGCATCACAAGAGACCCAGTACTTC. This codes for CATSDWRGASQETQYF.

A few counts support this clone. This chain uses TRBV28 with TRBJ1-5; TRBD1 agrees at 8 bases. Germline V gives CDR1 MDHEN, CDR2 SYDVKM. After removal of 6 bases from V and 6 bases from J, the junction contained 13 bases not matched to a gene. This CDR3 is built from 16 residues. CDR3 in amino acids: CASRDSGTGLVQPQHF. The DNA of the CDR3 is TGTGCCAGCAGGGATTCCGGGACAGGCCTTGTTCAGCCCCAGCATTTT.

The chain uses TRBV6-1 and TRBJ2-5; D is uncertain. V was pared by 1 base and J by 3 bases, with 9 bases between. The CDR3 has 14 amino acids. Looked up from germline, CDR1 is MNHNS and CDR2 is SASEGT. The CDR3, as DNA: TGTGCCAGCAGTGAAGGGGTCCAGAAAGAGACCCAGTACTTC. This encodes CASSEGVQKETQYF.

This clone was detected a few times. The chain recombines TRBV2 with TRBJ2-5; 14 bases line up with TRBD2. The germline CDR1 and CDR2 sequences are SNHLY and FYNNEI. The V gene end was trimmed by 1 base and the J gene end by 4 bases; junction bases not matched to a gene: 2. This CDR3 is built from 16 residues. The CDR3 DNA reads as TGTGCCAGCAGTGAAGGGACTAGCGGGGGGTCAGAGACCCAGTACTTC. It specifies CASSEGTSGGSETQYF.

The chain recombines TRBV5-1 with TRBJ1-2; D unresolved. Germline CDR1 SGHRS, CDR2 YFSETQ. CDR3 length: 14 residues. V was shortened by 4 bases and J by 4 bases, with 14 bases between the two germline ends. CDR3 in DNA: TGCGCCAGCAGCGACGGCTCCGGTACCTATGGCTACACCTTC. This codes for CASSDGSGTYGYTF.

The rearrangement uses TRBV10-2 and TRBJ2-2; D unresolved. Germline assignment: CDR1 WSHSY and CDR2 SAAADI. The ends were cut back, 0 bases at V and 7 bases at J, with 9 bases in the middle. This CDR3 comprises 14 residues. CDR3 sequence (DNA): TGCGCCAGCAGTGAGTCAACTCGAGACGGGGAGCTGTTTTTT. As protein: CASSESTRDGELFF.

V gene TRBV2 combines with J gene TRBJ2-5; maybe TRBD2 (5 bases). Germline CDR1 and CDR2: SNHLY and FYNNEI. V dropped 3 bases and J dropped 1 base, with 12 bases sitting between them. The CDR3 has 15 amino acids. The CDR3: CASSDEGAAQETQYF. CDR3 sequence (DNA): TGTGCCAGCAGTGATGAGGGTGCCGCCCAAGAGACCCAGTACTTC. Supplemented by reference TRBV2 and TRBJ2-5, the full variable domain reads EPEVTQTPSHQVTQMGQEVILRCVPISNHLYFYWYRQILGQKVEFLVSFYNNEISEKSEIFDDQFSVERPDGSNFTLKIRSTKLEDSAMYFCASSDEGAAQETQYFGPGTRLLVL.

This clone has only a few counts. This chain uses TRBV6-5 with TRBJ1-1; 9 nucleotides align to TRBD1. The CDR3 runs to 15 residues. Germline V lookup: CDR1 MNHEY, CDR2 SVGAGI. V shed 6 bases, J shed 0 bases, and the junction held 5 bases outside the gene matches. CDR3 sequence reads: CASRKQGAMNTEAFF. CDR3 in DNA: TGTGCCAGCAGGAAACAGGGGGCCATGAACACTGAAGCTTTCTTT.

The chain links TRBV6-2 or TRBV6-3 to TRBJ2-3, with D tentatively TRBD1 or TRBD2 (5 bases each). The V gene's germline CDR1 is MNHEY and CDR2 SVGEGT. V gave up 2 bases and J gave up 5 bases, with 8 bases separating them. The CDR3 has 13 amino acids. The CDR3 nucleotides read TGTGCCAGCAGTTACGGGGGTGTAGATACGCAGTATTTT. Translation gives CASSYGGVDTQYF.

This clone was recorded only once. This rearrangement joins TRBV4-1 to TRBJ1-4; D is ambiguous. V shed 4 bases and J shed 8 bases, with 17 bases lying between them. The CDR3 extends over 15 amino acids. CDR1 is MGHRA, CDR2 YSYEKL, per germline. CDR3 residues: CASSPNGRSGEKLFF. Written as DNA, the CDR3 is TGCGCCAGCAGCCCCAATGGGAGGTCGGGCGAAAAACTGTTTTTT.

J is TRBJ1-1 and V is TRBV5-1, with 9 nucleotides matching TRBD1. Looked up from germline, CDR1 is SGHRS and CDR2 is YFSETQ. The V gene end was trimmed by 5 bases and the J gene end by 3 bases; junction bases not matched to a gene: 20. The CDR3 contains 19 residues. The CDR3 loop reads CASSETGTGSRGGDTEAFF. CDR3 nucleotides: TGCGCCAGCAGTGAAACCGGGACAGGGTCCCGCGGGGGGGACACTGAAGCTTTCTTT. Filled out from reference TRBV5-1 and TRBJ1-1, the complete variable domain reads KAGVTQTPRYLIKTRGQQVTLSCSPISGHRSVSWYQQTPGQGLQFLFEYFSETQRNKGNFPGRFSGRQFSNSRSEMNVSTLELGDSALYLCASSETGTGSRGGDTEAFFGQGTRLTVV.

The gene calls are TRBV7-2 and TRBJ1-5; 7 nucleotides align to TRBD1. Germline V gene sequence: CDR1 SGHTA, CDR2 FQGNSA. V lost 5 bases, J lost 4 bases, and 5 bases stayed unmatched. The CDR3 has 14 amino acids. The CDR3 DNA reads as TGTGCCAGCAGCGCAGTACAGGGGAATCAGCCCCAGCATTTT. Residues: CASSAVQGNQPQHF.

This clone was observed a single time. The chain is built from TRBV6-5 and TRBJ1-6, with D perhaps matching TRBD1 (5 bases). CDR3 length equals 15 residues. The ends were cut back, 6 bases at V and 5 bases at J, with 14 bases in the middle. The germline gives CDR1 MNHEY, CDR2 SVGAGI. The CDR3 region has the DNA TGTGCCAGCAGGGATGGGACGGGGAATAATTCACCCCTCCACTTT. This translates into CASRDGTGNNSPLHF.

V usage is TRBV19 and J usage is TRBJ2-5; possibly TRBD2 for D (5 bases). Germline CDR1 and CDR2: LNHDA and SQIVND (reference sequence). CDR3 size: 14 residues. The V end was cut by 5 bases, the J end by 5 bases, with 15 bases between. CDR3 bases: TGTGCCAGTAGTGCATTACTAGTCTCCGAGACCCAGTACTTC. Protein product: CASSALLVSETQYF.

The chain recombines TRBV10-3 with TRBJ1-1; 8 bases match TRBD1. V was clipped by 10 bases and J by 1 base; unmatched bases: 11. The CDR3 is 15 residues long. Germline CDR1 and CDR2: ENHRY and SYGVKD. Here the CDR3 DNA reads TGTGCCACCTCGAAGACGACAGGGGCGAACACTGAAGCTTTCTTT. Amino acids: CATSKTTGANTEAFF.

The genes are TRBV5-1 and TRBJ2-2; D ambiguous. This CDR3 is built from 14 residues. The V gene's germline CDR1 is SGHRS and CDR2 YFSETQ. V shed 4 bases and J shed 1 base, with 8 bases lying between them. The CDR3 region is CASSQDLNTGELFF. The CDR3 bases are TGCGCCAGCAGCCAAGACCTGAACACCGGGGAGCTGTTTTTT. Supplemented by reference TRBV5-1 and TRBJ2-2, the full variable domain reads KAGVTQTPRYLIKTRGQQVTLSCSPISGHRSVSWYQQTPGQGLQFLFEYFSETQRNKGNFPGRFSGRQFSNSRSEMNVSTLELGDSALYLCASSQDLNTGELFFGEGSRLTVL.

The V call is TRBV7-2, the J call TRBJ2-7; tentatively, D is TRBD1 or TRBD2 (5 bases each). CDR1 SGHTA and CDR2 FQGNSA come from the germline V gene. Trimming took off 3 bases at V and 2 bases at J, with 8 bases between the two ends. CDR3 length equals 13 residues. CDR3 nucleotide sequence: TGTGCCAGCAGCTTGGGACGGACCTACGAGCAGTACGTC. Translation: CASSLGRTYEQYV.

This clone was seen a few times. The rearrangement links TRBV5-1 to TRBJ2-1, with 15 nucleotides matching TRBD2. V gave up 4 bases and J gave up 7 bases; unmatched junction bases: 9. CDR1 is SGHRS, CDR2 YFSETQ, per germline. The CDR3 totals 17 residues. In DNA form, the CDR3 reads TGCGCCAGCAGCCTGAATACCGGGACTAGCGGGGGGAATGAGCAGTTCTTC. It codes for CASSLNTGTSGGNEQFF.

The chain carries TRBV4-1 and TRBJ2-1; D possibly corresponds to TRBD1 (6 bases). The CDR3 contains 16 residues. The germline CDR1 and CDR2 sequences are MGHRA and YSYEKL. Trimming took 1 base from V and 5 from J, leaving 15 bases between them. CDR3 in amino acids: CASSQVPGHTDNEQFF. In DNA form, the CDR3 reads TGCGCCAGCAGCCAAGTACCGGGACACACGGACAATGAGCAGTTCTTC.

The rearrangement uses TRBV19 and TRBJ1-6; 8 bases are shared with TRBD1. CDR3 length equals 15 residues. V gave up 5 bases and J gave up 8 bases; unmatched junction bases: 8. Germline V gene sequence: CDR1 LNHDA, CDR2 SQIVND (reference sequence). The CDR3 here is CASSRTRGRDSPLHF. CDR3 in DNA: TGTGCCAGTAGTCGGACCAGGGGGCGAGATTCACCCCTCCACTTT. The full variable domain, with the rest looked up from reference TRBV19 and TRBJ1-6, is DGGITQSPKYLFRKEGQNVTLSCEQNLNHDAMYWYRQDPGQGLRLIYYSQIVNDFQKGDIAEGYSVSREKKESFPLTVTSAQKNPTAFYLCASSRTRGRDSPLHFGNGTRLTVT.

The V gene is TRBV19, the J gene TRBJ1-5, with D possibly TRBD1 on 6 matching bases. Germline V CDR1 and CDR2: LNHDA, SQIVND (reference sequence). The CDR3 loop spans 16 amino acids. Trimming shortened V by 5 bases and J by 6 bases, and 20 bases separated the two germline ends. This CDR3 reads CASSGQRQVMGQPQHF. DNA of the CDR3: TGTGCCAGTAGTGGCCAACGACAGGTAATGGGTCAGCCCCAGCATTTT.

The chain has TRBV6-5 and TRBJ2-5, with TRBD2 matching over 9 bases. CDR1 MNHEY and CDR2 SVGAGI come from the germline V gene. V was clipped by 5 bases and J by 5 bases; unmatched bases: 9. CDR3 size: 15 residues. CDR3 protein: CASSPGGGVHETQYF. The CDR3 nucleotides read TGTGCCAGCAGTCCAGGCGGGGGGGTCCATGAGACCCAGTACTTC.

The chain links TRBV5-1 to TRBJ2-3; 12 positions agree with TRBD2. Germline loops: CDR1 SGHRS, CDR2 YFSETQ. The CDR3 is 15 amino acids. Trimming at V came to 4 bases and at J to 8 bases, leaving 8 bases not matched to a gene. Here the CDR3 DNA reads TGCGCCAGCAGCGAGACTAGCGGGGGTTCGGGTACGCAGTATTTT. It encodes CASSETSGGSGTQYF. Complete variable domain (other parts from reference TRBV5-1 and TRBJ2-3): KAGVTQTPRYLIKTRGQQVTLSCSPISGHRSVSWYQQTPGQGLQFLFEYFSETQRNKGNFPGRFSGRQFSNSRSEMNVSTLELGDSALYLCASSETSGGSGTQYFGPGTRLTVL.

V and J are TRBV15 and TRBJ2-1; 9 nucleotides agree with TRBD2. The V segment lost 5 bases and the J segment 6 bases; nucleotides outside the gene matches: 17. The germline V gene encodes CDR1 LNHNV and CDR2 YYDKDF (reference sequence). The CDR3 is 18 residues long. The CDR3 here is CATSRGAGGPIISNEQFF. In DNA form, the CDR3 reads TGTGCCACCAGCCGGGGGGCGGGGGGGCCTATTATTTCCAATGAGCAGTTCTTC.